Following are 24 T cell receptor beta chains from one sample sequenced in a study of OX40 agonist ivuxolimab in advanced cancers. Produced via immunoSEQ multiplex PCR; TCRdb's table is partial and in-frame only. The sample shows about 86,000 clones, roughly nine tenths of them seen only once. This specimen was CD4+ or CD8+ T cells sorted from blood, taken in a trial of the OX40 agonist ivuxolimab. These TCRs come from an adult with an advanced solid tumor such as melanoma, head and neck, liver or kidney cancer.

The rearrangement uses TRBV7-3 and TRBJ2-3; 11 bases are shared with TRBD2. Germline loops: CDR1 SGHTA, CDR2 FQGTGA. Losses at the gene ends were 5 bases for V and 10 bases for J; bases not matched to a gene: 17. The CDR3 extends over 17 amino acids. The CDR3 DNA reads as TGTGCCAGCAGCACCTCTCCCAATAGCGGGGGGGCGACGGCGCAGTATTTT. This sequence encodes CASSTSPNSGGATAQYF. The entire variable domain, with the rest obtained from reference TRBV7-3 and TRBJ2-3, is as follows: GAGVSQTPSNKVTEKGKYVELRCDPISGHTALYWYRQSLGQGPEFLIYFQGTGAADDSGLPNDRFFAVRPEGSVSTLKIQRTERGDSAVYLCASSTSPNSGGATAQYFGPGTRLTVL.

The chain couples TRBV6-4 to TRBJ2-3; D may correspond to TRBD1 or TRBD2 (6 bases each). With 6 bases removed from V and 1 base from J, the gap between germline ends came to 23 bases. From germline, CDR1 is MRHNA and CDR2 SNTAGT. This CDR3 is 18 amino acids long. The CDR3 DNA sequence: TGTGCCAGCAGCACCCCCTGGAGGTGGGGGGCATGCACAGATACGCAGTATTTT. It is translated as CASSTPWRWGACTDTQYF.

V usage is TRBV7-2 and J usage is TRBJ2-1; D not resolved. Per germline, CDR1 SGHTA and CDR2 FQGNSA. This CDR3 has 14 amino acids. V gave up 3 bases and J gave up 7 bases, with 13 bases separating them. The DNA for the CDR3 is TGTGCCAGCAGCTTGGCTGGTCGCCCGAATGAGCAGTTCTTC. This codes for CASSLAGRPNEQFF.

This sequence joins TRBV19 and TRBJ1-1, with a tentative D call TRBD1 (5 bases). V lost 3 bases to trimming and J lost 6 bases, with 8 bases between them. The CDR3 has 12 amino acids. Germline lookup yields CDR1 LNHDA and CDR2 SQIVND (reference sequence). The CDR3 loop is CASSIRGAEAFF. The CDR3 DNA follows: TGTGCCAGTAGTATCCGGGGGGCTGAAGCTTTCTTT.

The chain uses TRBV9 and TRBJ1-2, with D unclear. CDR1 and CDR2 from the germline V gene are SGDLS and YYNGEE. CDR3 length equals 12 residues. The ends were cut back, 4 bases at V and 8 bases at J, with 12 bases in the middle. This CDR3 reads CASSQEEGGYTF. CDR3 bases: TGTGCCAGCAGCCAGGAGGAGGGCGGCTACACCTTC.

This clone was recorded only once. CDR3 DNA: TGTGCCAGCACCCGAACCGGGGAGCTGTTTTTT. Translating it yields CASTRTGELFF. The rearrangement joins TRBV6-6 to TRBJ2-2; D not certain. CDR3 size: 11 residues. Trimming removed 7 bases from V and 5 bases from J, with 5 bases in between. Germline CDR1 is MNHNY and CDR2 is SVGAGI (reference sequence).

The chain uses TRBV6-6 and TRBJ1-2; tentatively, D is TRBD1 (5 bases). The length of the CDR3 is 15 residues. Germline values: CDR1 MNHNY, CDR2 SVGAGI (reference sequence). V lost 2 bases, J lost 4 bases, and 14 bases lay in between. CDR3 loop: CASSYEGESRYGYTF. CDR3 DNA sequence: TGTGCCAGCAGTTACGAAGGGGAATCTCGCTATGGCTACACCTTC.

This clone showed up just once. V usage is TRBV25-1 and J usage is TRBJ1-6; D is uncertain. V was clipped by 3 bases and J by 13 bases, with 25 bases between them. This CDR3 spans 17 amino acids. Germline lookup yields CDR1 MGHDK and CDR2 SYGVNS. CDR3 amino acids: CASSDSGASKRAHPLHF. In DNA form, the CDR3 reads TGTGCCAGCAGTGATTCTGGCGCCAGTAAGAGGGCCCATCCCCTCCACTTT.

The chain uses TRBV7-2 and TRBJ1-2, with D unclear. The CDR3 is 12 residues long. Trimming shortened V by 5 bases and J by 1 base, and 5 bases separated the two germline ends. CDR1 and CDR2 from the germline V gene are SGHTA and FQGNSA. CDR3 sequence reads: CASSPRNYGYTF. The CDR3 nucleotides are TGTGCCAGCAGCCCCCGTAACTATGGCTACACCTTC.

This chain links TRBV7-8 with TRBJ1-2; perhaps TRBD1 as D (5 bases). This CDR3 has 14 amino acids. V gave up 1 base and J gave up 5 bases, with 11 bases separating them. CDR1 and CDR2 from the germline V gene are SGHVS and FQNEAQ. The chain's CDR3 is CASSLDRITYGYTF. The CDR3 nucleotides are TGTGCCAGCAGCTTAGACAGGATTACGTATGGCTACACCTTC.

This sequence joins TRBV7-6 and TRBJ2-7, with 12 bases that match TRBD1. The length of the CDR3 is 16 residues. The germline V gene has CDR1 SGHVS and CDR2 FNYEAQ. After removal of 2 bases from V and 5 bases from J, the junction contained 7 bases not matched to a gene. This chain's CDR3 is CASSLTGTGGRDEQYF. The CDR3 DNA reads TGTGCCAGCAGCTTAACCGGGACAGGGGGCAGAGACGAGCAGTACTTC.

This chain joins TRBV6-1 and TRBJ2-7, with 8 nucleotides matching TRBD2. Trimming at V came to 2 bases and at J to 0 bases, leaving 6 bases not matched to a gene. CDR1 is MNHNS, CDR2 SASEGT, per germline. The length of the CDR3 is 16 residues. The CDR3 loop reads CASSERDAGGSYEQYF. In nucleotides, the CDR3 is TGTGCCAGCAGTGAAAGGGATGCGGGGGGCTCCTACGAGCAGTACTTC.

The gene calls are TRBV11-1 and TRBJ2-5, with 9 positions matching TRBD2. Germline CDR1 reads SGHAT; CDR2 reads FQDESV (reference sequence). There are 15 residues in the CDR3. Trimming cost V 3 bases and J 2 bases; bases outside gene matches: 4. The CDR3 loop is CASSFQAGGQETQYF. CDR3 in DNA: TGTGCCAGCAGCTTCCAAGCGGGGGGACAAGAGACCCAGTACTTC.

V and J are TRBV4-1 and TRBJ2-7; perhaps D is TRBD1 or TRBD2 (5 bases each). Germline V CDR1 and CDR2: MGHRA, YSYEKL. Trimming shortened V by 1 base and J by 5 bases, and 9 bases separated the two germline ends. CDR3 length: 13 amino acids. For the CDR3, the DNA is TGCGCCAGCAGCCAAGCGGGGCCTAACGAGCAGTACTTC. Translating it yields CASSQAGPNEQYF.

The chain carries TRBV7-2 and TRBJ1-3, with TRBD1 matching 7 bases. V dropped 2 bases and J dropped 1; count of bases not matched to a gene: 2. The CDR3 spans 15 residues. Per the germline V gene, CDR1 is SGHTA and CDR2 is FQGNSA. The CDR3 nucleotides are TGTGCCAGCAGCTTAAAGGGGGCGTCTGGAAACACCATATATTTT. Translating it yields CASSLKGASGNTIYF.

The V and J genes are TRBV6-5 and TRBJ2-7; D remains ambiguous. This CDR3 is built from 11 residues. Trimming pared 6 bases from V and 5 bases from J, leaving 8 bases between. Germline-derived CDR1 and CDR2 are MNHEY and SVGAGI. The DNA for the CDR3 is TGTGCCAGCAGCCTACTGGACGAGCAGTACTTC. This translates into CASSLLDEQYF.

The chain is built from TRBV5-1 and TRBJ2-7, with TRBD1 matching 10 bases. The trim removed 7 bases at V and 2 bases at J, leaving 15 bases unmatched. The CDR3 sequence is 17 residues long. Germline values: CDR1 SGHRS, CDR2 YFSETQ. The CDR3 sequence: CASSKKRPGQGTYEQYF. For the CDR3, the DNA is TGCGCCAGCTCCAAGAAACGACCGGGACAGGGGACCTACGAGCAGTACTTC.

V is TRBV7-9 and J is TRBJ2-6, with no clear D. V lost 3 bases to trimming and J lost 0 bases, with 12 bases between them. This CDR3 comprises 17 residues. The germline gives CDR1 SEHNR, CDR2 FQNEAQ (reference sequence). For the CDR3, the DNA is TGTGCCAGCAGCTTTCTCTTTTCTTCCTCTGGGGCCAACGTCCTGACTTTC. It is translated as CASSFLFSSSGANVLTF. The complete variable domain, with remaining parts taken from reference TRBV7-9 and TRBJ2-6, reads DTGVSQNPRHKITKRGQNVTFRCDPISEHNRLYWYRQTLGQGPEFLTYFQNEAQLEKSRLLSDRFSAERPKGSFSTLEIQRTEQGDSAMYLCASSFLFSSSGANVLTFGAGSRLTVL.

The chain links TRBV27 to TRBJ1-1; possible D gene TRBD1, 5 bases. Germline V CDR1 and CDR2: MNHEY, SMNVEV (reference sequence). The ends were cut back, 8 bases at V and 1 base at J, with 11 bases in the middle. The CDR3 loop spans 13 amino acids. CDR3 coding DNA: TGTGCCAGCGGACAAGACAGGAACACTGAAGCTTTCTTT. Its protein is CASGQDRNTEAFF.

The chain uses TRBV6-5 and TRBJ2-7; D gene uncertain. Germline-derived CDR1 and CDR2 are MNHEY and SVGAGI. The CDR3 runs 15 residues. Trimming cost V 5 bases and J 3 bases, with 17 bases left between them. The CDR3 DNA follows: TGTGCCAGCAGTCCGGTCCCCCCGAGGCACTACGAGCAGTACTTC. It yields the protein CASSPVPPRHYEQYF.

The V and J genes are TRBV11-2 and TRBJ2-2; the D is unclear. Trimming left V 4 bases short and J 7 bases short, with 10 bases between. The CDR3 is made up of 13 amino acids. CDR1 and CDR2 (germline): SGHAT, FQNNGV. CDR3 sequence: CASSSARGGELFF. The CDR3 DNA reads TGTGCCAGCAGCTCGGCCCGTGGCGGGGAGCTGTTTTTT.

A single count supports this clone. The chain has TRBV2 and TRBJ2-1; the D gene is possibly TRBD2 (6 bases). The V gene's germline CDR1 is SNHLY and CDR2 FYNNEI. The CDR3 length is 13 residues. With 3 bases removed from V and 9 bases from J, the gap between germline ends came to 12 bases. In nucleotides, the CDR3 is TGTGCCAGCAGTGACGGGAGACGCATTGAGCAGTTCTTC. This codes for CASSDGRRIEQFF. Full variable domain (missing parts from reference TRBV2 and TRBJ2-1): EPEVTQTPSHQVTQMGQEVILRCVPISNHLYFYWYRQILGQKVEFLVSFYNNEISEKSEIFDDQFSVERPDGSNFTLKIRSTKLEDSAMYFCASSDGRRIEQFFGPGTRLTVL.

V gene TRBV5-1 combines with J gene TRBJ1-1; D ambiguous. Per the germline V gene, CDR1 is SGHRS and CDR2 is YFSETQ. CDR3 length: 15 amino acids. The V end lost 2 bases, the J end lost 1 base, and 12 bases lay between the germline ends. The CDR3 nucleotides are TGCGCCAGCAGCTTCCACGTAGGCGAGAACACTGAAGCTTTCTTT. It yields the protein CASSFHVGENTEAFF.

V and J are TRBV6-1 and TRBJ2-7; no clear D gene. Germline V gene lookup returns CDR1 MNHNS and CDR2 SASEGT. The CDR3 contains 14 residues. Trimming took 0 bases from V and 3 from J, leaving 9 bases between them. CDR3 nucleotide sequence: TGTGCCAGCAGTGAAGCGGTGACACACTACGAGCAGTACTTC. It encodes CASSEAVTHYEQYF.